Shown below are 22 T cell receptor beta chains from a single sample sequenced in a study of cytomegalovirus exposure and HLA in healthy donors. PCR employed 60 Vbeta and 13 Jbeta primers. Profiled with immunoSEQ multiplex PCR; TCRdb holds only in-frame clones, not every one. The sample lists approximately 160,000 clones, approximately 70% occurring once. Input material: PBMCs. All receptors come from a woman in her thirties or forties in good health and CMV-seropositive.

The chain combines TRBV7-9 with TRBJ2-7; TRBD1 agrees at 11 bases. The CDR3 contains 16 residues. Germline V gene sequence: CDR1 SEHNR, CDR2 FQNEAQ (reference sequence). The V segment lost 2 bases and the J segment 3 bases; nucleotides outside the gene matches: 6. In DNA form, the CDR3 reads TGTGCCAGCAGCTTACCGGGACAGGGGGTTCTCTACGAGCAGTACTTC. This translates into CASSLPGQGVLYEQYF.

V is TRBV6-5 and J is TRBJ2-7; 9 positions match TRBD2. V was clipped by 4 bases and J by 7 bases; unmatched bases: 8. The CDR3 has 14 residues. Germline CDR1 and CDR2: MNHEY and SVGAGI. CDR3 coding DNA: TGTGCCAGCAGTTCTAGCGGGATGACGGGAGAGCAGTACTTC. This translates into CASSSSGMTGEQYF.

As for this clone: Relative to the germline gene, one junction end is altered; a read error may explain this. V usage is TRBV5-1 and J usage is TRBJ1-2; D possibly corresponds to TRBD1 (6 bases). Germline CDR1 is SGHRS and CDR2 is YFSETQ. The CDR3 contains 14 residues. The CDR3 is CASSFHRGGDGYPF. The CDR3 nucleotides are TGCGCCAGCAGCTTCCATCGGGGGGGCGATGGCTACCCCTTC.

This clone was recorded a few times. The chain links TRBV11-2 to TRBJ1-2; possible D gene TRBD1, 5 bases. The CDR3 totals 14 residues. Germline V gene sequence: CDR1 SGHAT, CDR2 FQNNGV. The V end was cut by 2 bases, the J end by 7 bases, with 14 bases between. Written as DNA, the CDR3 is TGTGCCAGCAGCTTACCTCGGCAGGGAGGTGGCTACACCTTC. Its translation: CASSLPRQGGGYTF.

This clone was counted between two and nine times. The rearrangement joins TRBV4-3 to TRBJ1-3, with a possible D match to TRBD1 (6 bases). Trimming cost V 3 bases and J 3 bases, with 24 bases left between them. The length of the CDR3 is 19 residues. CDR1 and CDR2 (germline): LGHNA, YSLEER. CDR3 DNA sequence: TGCGCCAGCAGCCAGTCCCCCGTATTATCAGGGGATAATGGAAACACCATATATTTT. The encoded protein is CASSQSPVLSGDNGNTIYF.

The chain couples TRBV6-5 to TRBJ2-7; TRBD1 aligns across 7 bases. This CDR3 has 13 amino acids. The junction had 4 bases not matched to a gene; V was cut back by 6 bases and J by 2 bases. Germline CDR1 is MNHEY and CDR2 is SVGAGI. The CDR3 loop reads CASRGTETYEQYF. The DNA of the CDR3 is TGTGCCAGCAGGGGGACAGAGACCTACGAGCAGTACTTC.

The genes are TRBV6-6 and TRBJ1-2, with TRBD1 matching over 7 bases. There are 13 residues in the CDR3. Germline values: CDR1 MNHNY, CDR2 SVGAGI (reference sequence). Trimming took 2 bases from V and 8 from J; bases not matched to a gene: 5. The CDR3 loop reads CASSYPTTGGYTF. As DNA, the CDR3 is TGTGCCAGCAGTTACCCGACGACAGGGGGCTACACCTTC.

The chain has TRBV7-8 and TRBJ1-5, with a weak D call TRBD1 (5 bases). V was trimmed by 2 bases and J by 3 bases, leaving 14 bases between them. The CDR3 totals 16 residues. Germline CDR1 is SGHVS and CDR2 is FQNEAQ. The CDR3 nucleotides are TGTGCCAGCAGCTTACACCTAGACAGCCACAATCAGCCCCAGCATTTT. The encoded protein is CASSLHLDSHNQPQHF.

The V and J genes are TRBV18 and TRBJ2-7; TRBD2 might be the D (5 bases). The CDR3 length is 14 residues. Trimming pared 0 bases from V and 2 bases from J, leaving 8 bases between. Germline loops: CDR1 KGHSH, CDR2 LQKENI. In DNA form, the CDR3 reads TGTGCCAGCTCACCACCTGGACTGCCCTACGAGCAGTACTTC. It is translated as CASSPPGLPYEQYF.

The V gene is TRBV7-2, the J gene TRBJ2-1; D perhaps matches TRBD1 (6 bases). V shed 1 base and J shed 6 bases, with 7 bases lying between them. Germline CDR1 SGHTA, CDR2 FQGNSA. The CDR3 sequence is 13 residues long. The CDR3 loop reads CASSLDRANEQFF. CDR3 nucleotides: TGTGCCAGCAGCTTAGACAGGGCCAATGAGCAGTTCTTC.

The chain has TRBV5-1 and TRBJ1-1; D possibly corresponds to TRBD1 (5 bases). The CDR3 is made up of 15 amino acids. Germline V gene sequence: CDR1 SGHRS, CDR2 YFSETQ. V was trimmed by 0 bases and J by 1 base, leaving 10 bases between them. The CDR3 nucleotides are TGCGCCAGCAGCTTGGAGGGTACAGGGAACACTGAAGCTTTCTTT. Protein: CASSLEGTGNTEAFF.

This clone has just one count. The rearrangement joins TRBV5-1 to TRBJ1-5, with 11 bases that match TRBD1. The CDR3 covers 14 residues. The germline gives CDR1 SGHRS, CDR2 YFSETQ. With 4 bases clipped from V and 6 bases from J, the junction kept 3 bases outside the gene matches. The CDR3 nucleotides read TGCGCCAGCAGCGTCGGGACAGGGGGTCAGCCCCAGCATTTT. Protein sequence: CASSVGTGGQPQHF.

Written as DNA, the CDR3 is TGCGCCAGCAGCTTACAGGGAATCACCGGGGAGCTGTTTTTT. It encodes CASSLQGITGELFF. The rearrangement joins TRBV5-1 to TRBJ2-2; TRBD1 is a possible D gene (6 bases). CDR1 is SGHRS, CDR2 YFSETQ, per germline. This CDR3 is 14 amino acids long. Trimming cost V 2 bases and J 4 bases, with 9 bases left between them.

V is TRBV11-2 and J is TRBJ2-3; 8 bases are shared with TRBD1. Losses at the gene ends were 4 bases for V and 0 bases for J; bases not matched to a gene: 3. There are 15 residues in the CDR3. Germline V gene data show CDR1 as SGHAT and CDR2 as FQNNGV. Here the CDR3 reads CASSSRTGSTDTQYF. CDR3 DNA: TGTGCCAGCAGCTCCCGGACAGGGAGCACAGATACGCAGTATTTT.

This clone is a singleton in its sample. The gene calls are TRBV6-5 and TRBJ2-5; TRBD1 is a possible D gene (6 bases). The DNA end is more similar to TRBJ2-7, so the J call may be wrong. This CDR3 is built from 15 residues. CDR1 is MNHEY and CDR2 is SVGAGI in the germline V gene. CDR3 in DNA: TGTGCCAGCAGTTACGACGGGACACCTGCCTACGAGCAGTACTTC. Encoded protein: CASSYDGTPAYEQYF.

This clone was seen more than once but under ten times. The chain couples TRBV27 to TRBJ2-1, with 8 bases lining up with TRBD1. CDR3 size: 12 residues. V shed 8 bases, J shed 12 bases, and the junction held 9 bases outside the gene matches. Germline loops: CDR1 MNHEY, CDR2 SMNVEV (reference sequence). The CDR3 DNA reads TGTGCCAGCTCTACCGGAGGGACAGGGCAGTTCTTC. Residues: CASSTGGTGQFF.

CDR3 in DNA: TGTGCCAGCAGCTTGGACAGAAATTCACCCCTCCACTTT. Residues: CASSLDRNSPLHF. The chain uses TRBV7-9 and TRBJ1-6; a weak D match, TRBD1 (6 bases). V was pared by 3 bases and J by 7 bases, with 7 bases between. CDR3 length: 13 residues. Per the germline V gene, CDR1 is SEHNR and CDR2 is FQNEAQ (reference sequence).

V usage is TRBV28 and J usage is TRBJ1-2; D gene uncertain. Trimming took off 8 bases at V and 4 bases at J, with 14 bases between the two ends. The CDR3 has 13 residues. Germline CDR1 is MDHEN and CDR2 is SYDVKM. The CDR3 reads CASGSGGGYGYTF. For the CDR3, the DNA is TGTGCCAGCGGATCGGGTGGCGGCTATGGCTACACCTTC.

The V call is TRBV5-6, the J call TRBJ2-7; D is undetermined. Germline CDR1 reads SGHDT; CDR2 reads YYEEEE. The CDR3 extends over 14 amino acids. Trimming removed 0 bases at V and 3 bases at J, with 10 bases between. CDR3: CASSLAWQVYEQYF. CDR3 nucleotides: TGTGCCAGCAGCTTGGCCTGGCAGGTCTACGAGCAGTACTTC.

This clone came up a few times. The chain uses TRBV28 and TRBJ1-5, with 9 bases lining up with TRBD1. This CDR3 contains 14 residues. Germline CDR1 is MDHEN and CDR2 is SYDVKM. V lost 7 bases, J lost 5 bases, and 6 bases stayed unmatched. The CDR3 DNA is TGTGCCAGCACCCCGGGGACAGGGCATCAGCCCCAGCATTTT. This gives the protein CASTPGTGHQPQHF.

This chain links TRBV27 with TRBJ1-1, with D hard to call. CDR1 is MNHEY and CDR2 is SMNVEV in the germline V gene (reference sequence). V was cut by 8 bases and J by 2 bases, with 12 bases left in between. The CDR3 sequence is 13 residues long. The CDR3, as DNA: TGTGCCAGCCGTAAACGGGAAAACACTGAAGCTTTCTTT. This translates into CASRKRENTEAFF.

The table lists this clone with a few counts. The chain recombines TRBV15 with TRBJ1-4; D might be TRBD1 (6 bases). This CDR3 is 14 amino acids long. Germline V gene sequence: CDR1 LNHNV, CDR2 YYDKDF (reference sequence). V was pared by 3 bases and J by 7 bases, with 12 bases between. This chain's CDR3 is CATSRDRGIEKLFF. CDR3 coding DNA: TGTGCCACCAGCAGGGACAGAGGAATTGAAAAACTGTTTTTT.